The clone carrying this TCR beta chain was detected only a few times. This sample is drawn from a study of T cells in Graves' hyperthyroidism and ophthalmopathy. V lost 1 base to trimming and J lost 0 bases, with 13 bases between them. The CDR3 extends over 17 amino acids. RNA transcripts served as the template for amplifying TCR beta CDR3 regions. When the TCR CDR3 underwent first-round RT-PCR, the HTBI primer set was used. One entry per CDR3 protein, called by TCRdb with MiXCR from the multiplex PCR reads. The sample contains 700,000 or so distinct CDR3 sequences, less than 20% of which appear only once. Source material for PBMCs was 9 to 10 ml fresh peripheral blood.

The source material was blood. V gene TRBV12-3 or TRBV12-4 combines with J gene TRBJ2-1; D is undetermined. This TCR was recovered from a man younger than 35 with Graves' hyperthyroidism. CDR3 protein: CASSLDSGPSSYNEQFF. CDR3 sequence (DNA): TGTGCCAGCAGTTTAGATTCAGGCCCTAGCTCCTACAATGAGCAGTTCTTC.